The clone carrying this TCR beta chain was detected only a few times. A J-beta primer mix and a sample-barcoded 5' primer were used in a second PCR of about 6 to 12 cycles. TCRdb re-called the 5' RACE reads with MiXCR, one entry per CDR3 protein. The sample lists about 720,000 distinct CDR3 sequences, around a fifth seen once, with around a fifth in the top ten. Germline CDR1 reads SGHDN; CDR2 reads FVKESK. The CDR3 contains 15 residues. Trimming left V 3 bases short and J 2 bases short, with 11 bases between. The source of the sample is a study of blood T cells in healthy people across ages. The chain employs TRBV14 and TRBJ1-3; D is unclear. Sequenced material: blood. This clonotype originated in a man in his 70s in good health. The CDR3 nucleotides read TGTGCCAGCAGCCACGTCACAAAAGCTGGAAACACCATATATTTT. It yields the protein CASSHVTKAGNTIYF.